The 19 T cell receptor beta chains given below trace back to one sample, sequenced in a study of PD-1 blockade in classical Hodgkin lymphoma. The sample's time point: cycle 4 day 1 (C4D1), after six to seven weeks of nivolumab. Relapses following autologous stem cell transplantation were seen in all patients, with brentuximab vedotin exposure varying. Thawed PBMCs underwent magnetic negative selection to yield purified CD4+ T cells. Assay: immunoSEQ multiplex PCR; the TCRdb copy retains only in-frame clones and omits some. The sample contains 25,000 to 35,000 clones, approximately 85% of which appear only once. Sequences were derived from CD4+ T cells from blood, sampled before the fourth cycle of nivolumab. The receptor source for this set is a human donor with classical Hodgkin lymphoma.

The chain carries TRBV4-1 and TRBJ2-1; weak D call: TRBD2 (6 bases). Germline CDR1 and CDR2: MGHRA and YSYEKL. The CDR3 sequence is 14 residues long. V gave up 1 base and J gave up 11 bases, with 15 bases separating them. The CDR3 is CASSQALGGNQQFF. The CDR3 DNA follows: TGCGCCAGCAGCCAAGCTTTGGGCGGGAATCAGCAGTTCTTC.

The J gene is TRBJ1-1, the V gene TRBV10-3, with TRBD1 matching over 7 bases. CDR3 size: 13 residues. J lost 5 bases, V lost 2 bases, and 2 bases had no gene match. The germline CDR1 and CDR2 sequences are ENHRY and SYGVKD. The CDR3 DNA is TGTGCCATCAGTGAGACAGGGGTGACTGAAGCTTTCTTT. It yields the protein CAISETGVTEAFF.

The chain uses TRBV2 and TRBJ1-1; D remains unclear. Looked up from germline, CDR1 is SNHLY and CDR2 is FYNNEI. The CDR3 sequence is 12 residues long. V dropped 8 bases and J dropped 5 bases, with 12 bases sitting between them. The CDR3 bases are TGTGCCAGCGGAGGGCTGGGTACTGAAGCTTTCTTT. Amino acid sequence: CASGGLGTEAFF.

The chain is built from TRBV7-2 and TRBJ1-6; no definite D call. CDR3 length: 15 amino acids. Germline V gene lookup returns CDR1 SGHTA and CDR2 FQGNSA. Between the trimmed V and J ends, which lost 1 base and 6 bases, there was a span of 10 bases. Here the CDR3 DNA reads TGTGCCAGCAGCTTAGTGGCCGGGTTTAATTCACCCCTCCACTTT. It codes for CASSLVAGFNSPLHF.

This clone was found once. V gene TRBV6-4 combines with J gene TRBJ2-5; a possible D gene is TRBD2 (6 bases). The J call may be faulty, since TRBJ2-7 better matches the DNA end. Germline loops: CDR1 MRHNA, CDR2 SNTAGT. CDR3 length: 14 amino acids. DNA for the CDR3: TGTGCCAGCAGTGCTGAGGCGGGACCCTACGAGCAGTACTTC. Translation: CASSAEAGPYEQYF.

This chain links TRBV7-8 with TRBJ1-2; D is unresolved. The CDR3 loop spans 14 amino acids. Trimming took off 5 bases at V and 4 bases at J, with 14 bases between the two ends. Germline V CDR1 and CDR2: SGHVS, FQNEAQ. The CDR3 DNA reads TGTGCCAGCAGCCTTAAGAGGCTGCCCTATGGCTACACCTTC. Translation: CASSLKRLPYGYTF.

V and J are TRBV7-2 and TRBJ1-1; perhaps TRBD1 as D (5 bases). Germline assignment: CDR1 SGHTA and CDR2 FQGNSA. Trimming left V 3 bases short and J 3 bases short, with 11 bases between. The CDR3 totals 14 residues. The CDR3 DNA reads as TGTGCCAGCAGCTTCTCAGGGATCTACACTGAAGCTTTCTTT. Amino acid sequence: CASSFSGIYTEAFF. Filled out from reference TRBV7-2 and TRBJ1-1, the complete variable domain reads GAGVSQSPSNKVTEKGKDVELRCDPISGHTALYWYRQSLGQGLEFLIYFQGNSAPDKSGLPSDRFSAERTGGSVSTLTIQRTQQEDSAVYLCASSFSGIYTEAFFGQGTRLTVV.

This clone showed up just once. The chain employs TRBV6-1 and TRBJ2-7, with 7 bases lining up with TRBD1. The junction had 7 bases not matched to a gene; V was cut back by 4 bases and J by 4 bases. Germline V CDR1 and CDR2: MNHNS, SASEGT. The CDR3 totals 14 residues. The CDR3 nucleotides are TGTGCCAGCAGTGGGCAACAGGGGTCTTACGAGCAGTACTTC. This sequence encodes CASSGQQGSYEQYF.

The chain uses TRBV25-1 and TRBJ2-1; 13 nucleotides line up with TRBD2. The CDR3 extends over 14 amino acids. With V trimmed by 5 bases and J by 7 bases, 2 bases remained unmatched. CDR1 is MGHDK, CDR2 SYGVNS, per germline. In nucleotides, the CDR3 is TGTGCCAGCAGTTGGACTAGCGGGAGTAATGAGCAGTTCTTC. Its translation is CASSWTSGSNEQFF. Complete variable domain (other parts from reference TRBV25-1 and TRBJ2-1): EADIYQTPRYLVIGTGKKITLECSQTMGHDKMYWYQQDPGMELHLIHYSYGVNSTEKGDLSSESTVSRIRTEHFPLTLESARPSHTSQYLCASSWTSGSNEQFFGPGTRLTVL.

The rearrangement joins TRBV19 to TRBJ2-2; 7 positions agree with TRBD1. In germline, CDR1 is LNHDA, CDR2 SQIVND (reference sequence). Trimming cost V 2 bases and J 3 bases; bases outside gene matches: 6. This CDR3 has 16 amino acids. Here the CDR3 reads CASSIQGGRDTGELFF. The CDR3 bases are TGTGCCAGTAGTATACAAGGGGGCCGGGACACCGGGGAGCTGTTTTTT.

The chain combines TRBV4-3 with TRBJ2-3; D unresolved. V lost 0 bases and J lost 8, with 12 bases in between. CDR1 and CDR2 (germline): LGHNA, YSLEER. The length of the CDR3 is 14 residues. The CDR3 region is CASSQESYWGTQYF. Written as DNA, the CDR3 is TGCGCCAGCAGCCAAGAGTCATATTGGGGTACGCAGTATTTT.

This rearrangement joins TRBV28 to TRBJ2-1, with 9 bases aligning to TRBD1. The ends lost 10 bases at V and 4 bases at J; junction bases unmatched: 11. The CDR3 length is 15 residues. Germline V CDR1 and CDR2: MDHEN, SYDVKM. The CDR3 loop is CAITFGTGMYNEQFF. For the CDR3, the DNA is TGTGCCATCACGTTCGGGACAGGGATGTACAATGAGCAGTTCTTC.

A single count supports this clone. One end of the junction fails to match germline, which may point to a read error. The chain carries TRBV10-1 and TRBJ1-5, with unresolved D. The CDR3 loop spans 13 amino acids. Germline CDR1 WNHNN, CDR2 SYGVQD (reference sequence). CDR3: CTSSENGHQPQHF. In nucleotides, the CDR3 is TGCACCAGCAGTGAGAATGGGCACCAGCCCCAGCATTTT.

The rearrangement links TRBV5-4 to TRBJ2-2; D is uncertain. Germline lookup yields CDR1 SGHNT and CDR2 YYREEE (reference sequence). The CDR3 runs to 13 residues. V dropped 1 base and J dropped 7 bases, with 8 bases sitting between them. CDR3: CASSLFTGGELFF. CDR3 nucleotide sequence: TGTGCCAGCAGCTTGTTCACCGGCGGGGAGCTGTTTTTT.

V is TRBV7-9 and J is TRBJ2-7; TRBD1 aligns across 8 bases. Germline V lookup: CDR1 SEHNR, CDR2 FQNEAQ (reference sequence). CDR3 length equals 15 residues. The trim removed 2 bases at V and 0 bases at J, leaving 3 bases unmatched. The CDR3, as DNA: TGTGCCAGCAGCTTAATGGGACAGGACTCCTACGAGCAGTACTTC. Translating gives CASSLMGQDSYEQYF.

The gene calls are TRBV19 and TRBJ2-5; TRBD1 matches at 11 bases. Germline V lookup: CDR1 LNHDA, CDR2 SQIVND (reference sequence). With 4 bases clipped from V and 5 bases from J, the junction kept 12 bases outside the gene matches. This CDR3 contains 17 residues. The chain's CDR3 is CASSRTGGDSVGETQYF. In DNA form, the CDR3 reads TGTGCCAGTAGTAGGACAGGGGGCGATTCTGTCGGGGAGACCCAGTACTTC. The full variable domain, with the rest looked up from reference TRBV19 and TRBJ2-5, is DGGITQSPKYLFRKEGQNVTLSCEQNLNHDAMYWYRQDPGQGLRLIYYSQIVNDFQKGDIAEGYSVSREKKESFPLTVTSAQKNPTAFYLCASSRTGGDSVGETQYFGPGTRLLVL.

This chain connects TRBV11-2 to TRBJ2-7; 9 nucleotides agree with TRBD1. This CDR3 region has 17 residues. V was clipped by 6 bases and J by 3 bases; unmatched bases: 15. Per germline, CDR1 SGHAT and CDR2 FQNNGV. The CDR3 nucleotides are TGTGCCAGCAGTCTCAAAAACCGGGACAGGGAAGGCTACGAGCAGTACTTC. It specifies CASSLKNRDREGYEQYF. Drawing the rest from reference TRBV11-2 and TRBJ2-7, the complete variable domain is EAGVAQSPRYKIIEKRQSVAFWCNPISGHATLYWYQQILGQGPKLLIQFQNNGVVDDSQLPKDRFSAERLKGVDSTLKIQPAKLEDSAVYLCASSLKNRDREGYEQYFGPGTRLTVT.

The chain recombines TRBV5-5 with TRBJ1-5; 8 positions match TRBD1. From germline, CDR1 is SGHKS and CDR2 YYEKEE (reference sequence). The length of the CDR3 is 19 residues. Losses at the gene ends were 1 base for V and 4 bases for J; bases not matched to a gene: 16. CDR3 in DNA: TGTGCCAGCAGCTTGTTAGGAAATTCTAACAGGGGGAGTAATCAGCCCCAGCATTTT. Translating gives CASSLLGNSNRGSNQPQHF.

The genes are TRBV19 and TRBJ1-5; TRBD1 matches 11 bases. The CDR3 runs 16 residues. Germline-derived CDR1 and CDR2 are LNHDA and SQIVND (reference sequence). Losses at the gene ends were 5 bases for V and 2 bases for J; bases not matched to a gene: 5. In DNA form, the CDR3 reads TGTGCCAGTAGTGCGTGGACAGGGGGCGGCAATCAGCCCCAGCATTTT. Its protein product is CASSAWTGGGNQPQHF. Full variable domain (rest looked up from reference TRBV19 and TRBJ1-5): DGGITQSPKYLFRKEGQNVTLSCEQNLNHDAMYWYRQDPGQGLRLIYYSQIVNDFQKGDIAEGYSVSREKKESFPLTVTSAQKNPTAFYLCASSAWTGGGNQPQHFGDGTRLSIL.